Sequencing of this T cell receptor beta chain was carried out in a study of blood T cells in healthy people across ages. A J-beta primer mix and a sample-barcoded 5' primer were used in a second PCR of about 7 to 12 cycles. MiXCR, applied by TCRdb to the 5' RACE reads, yields one record per CDR3 protein. The data show hundreds of thousands of distinct CDR3 sequences, 52% seen once. CDR1 is SGHDT and CDR2 is YYEEEE in the germline V gene. The J segment lost 3 bases and the V segment lost 4 bases, leaving 8 bases of the junction unmatched. The CDR3 has 16 residues. This clonotype was found once. The chain links TRBV5-6 to TRBJ2-4, with TRBD2 matching over 9 bases. This clonotype originated in a woman aged 80 or older in good health. The sequenced material came from blood. CDR3: CASSGGGARIKNIQYF. CDR3 bases: TGTGCCAGCAGCGGCGGGGGGGCCAGGATCAAAAACATTCAGTACTTC.